This T cell receptor beta chain derives from a study of cytomegalovirus exposure and HLA in healthy donors. PCR involved 60 Vbeta and 13 Jbeta primers. Repertoires were generated with immunoSEQ multiplex PCR, while TCRdb's copy carries only in-frame clones and drops some. The sample consists of under 130,000 clones, about 12% of them appearing once. Per germline, CDR1 SEHNR and CDR2 FQNEAQ (reference sequence). Trimming stripped 5 bases from V and 5 bases from J, with 15 bases between. CDR3 length equals 14 residues. The chain uses TRBV7-9 and TRBJ1-1, with D tentatively TRBD1 (6 bases). This clonotype was sampled from a middle-aged man in good health and CMV-seropositive. What was sequenced was PBMCs. The CDR3: CASSPAWGLTEAFF. CDR3 coding DNA: TGTGCCAGCAGCCCTGCGTGGGGGCTGACTGAAGCTTTCTTT. Full variable domain (remainder filled in from reference TRBV7-9 and TRBJ1-1): DTGVSQNPRHKITKRGQNVTFRCDPISEHNRLYWYRQTLGQGPEFLTYFQNEAQLEKSRLLSDRFSAERPKGSFSTLEIQRTEQGDSAMYLCASSPAWGLTEAFFGQGTRLTVV.